The 14 T cell receptor beta chains reported below all come from one sample, sequenced in a study of blood T cells in healthy people across ages (dated by TCRdb to the mid-2010s). Library method: 5' RACE. Sequencing instrument: Illumina HiSeq 2500. The second PCR ran for roughly 7 to 11 cycles and used a J-beta primer mix along with a sample-barcoded 5' primer. TCRdb trimmed the raw reads at Q25, called clones with MiXCR and kept productive beta chains. When rows share a CDR3 protein, they turn into one entry using the most common DNA and genes. The sample table holds approximately 600,000 distinct CDR3 sequences, of which under 65% were seen once. The ten most abundant clones make up roughly 34% of the sample. Sequencing was carried out using blood. These TCRs come from a man in his sixties in good health.

The sample holds a few counts of this clonotype. The chain uses TRBV20-1 and TRBJ2-5; 7 bases agree with TRBD2. J gave up 3 bases and V 3 bases, and 10 bases lay outside the gene matches. The CDR3 totals 15 residues. Germline loops: CDR1 DFQATT, CDR2 SNEGSKA (reference sequence). CDR3 region: CSARRRGAGKETQYF. CDR3 nucleotides: TGCAGTGCTAGGAGGCGGGGAGCGGGGAAAGAGACCCAGTACTTC.

In this sample, this clonotype turned up a few times. The chain has TRBV5-6 and TRBJ2-1; possibly TRBD1 for D (8 bases). V was trimmed by 4 bases and J by 2 bases, leaving 16 bases between them. The germline V gene has CDR1 SGHDT and CDR2 YYEEEE. This CDR3 is built from 16 residues. CDR3 amino acids: CASSPGGGGPYNEQFF. CDR3 nucleotide sequence: TGTGCCAGCAGCCCAGGGGGCGGGGGCCCCTACAATGAGCAGTTCTTC.

The gene calls are TRBV20-1 and TRBJ1-2; D is possibly TRBD1 (5 bases). Germline V gene lookup returns CDR1 DFQATT and CDR2 SNEGSKA (reference sequence). V was cut by 3 bases and J by 2 bases, with 7 bases left in between. CDR3 length: 12 residues. The CDR3 DNA sequence: TGCAGTGCTAGTGAGGGGAACTATGGCTACACCTTC. Translation: CSASEGNYGYTF.

This clonotype turned up a few times. The J gene is TRBJ2-5, the V gene TRBV5-1; a weak D match, TRBD2 (6 bases). V lost 4 bases and J 5 bases, leaving 15 bases between the germline ends. The CDR3 runs to 14 residues. Germline V gene lookup returns CDR1 SGHRS and CDR2 YFSETQ. The CDR3 DNA sequence: TGCGCCAGCAGCACGCCGACTAGAGCGGAGACCCAGTACTTC. Translating gives CASSTPTRAETQYF.

About this clonotype itself: A much larger clone differs from this one at a single base, so this may be a read error. The chain links TRBV2 to TRBJ2-5, with D tentatively TRBD1 (5 bases). The germline gives CDR1 SNHLY, CDR2 FYNNEI. This CDR3 spans 13 amino acids. Trimming stripped 11 bases from V and 5 bases from J, with 18 bases between. CDR3 bases: TGTGCCGGCATGAAGGGGTTGCGCGAGACCCAGTACTTC. Translating gives CAGMKGLRETQYF.

This chain connects TRBV7-9 to TRBJ2-5; a possible D gene is TRBD1 (7 bases). Trimming took 2 bases from V and 2 from J, leaving 18 bases between them. This CDR3 has 17 amino acids. The germline V gene encodes CDR1 SEHNR and CDR2 FQNEAQ (reference sequence). This CDR3 reads CASSLRLSAGGQETQYF. The CDR3 bases are TGTGCCAGCAGCTTAAGGTTGTCGGCAGGGGGGCAAGAGACCCAGTACTTC.

In its sample, this clonotype was seen a few times. The chain employs TRBV11-2 and TRBJ2-5; 7 positions agree with TRBD2. Germline V gene lookup returns CDR1 SGHAT and CDR2 FQNNGV. CDR3 length: 14 residues. The trim removed 5 bases at V and 5 bases at J, leaving 8 bases unmatched. The chain's CDR3 is CASSDGLVLETQYF. The CDR3 region has the DNA TGTGCCAGCAGCGACGGACTAGTGCTTGAGACCCAGTACTTC. Looking up the rest from reference TRBV11-2 and TRBJ2-5 gives the full variable domain: EAGVAQSPRYKIIEKRQSVAFWCNPISGHATLYWYQQILGQGPKLLIQFQNNGVVDDSQLPKDRFSAERLKGVDSTLKIQPAKLEDSAVYLCASSDGLVLETQYFGPGTRLLVL.

The V call is TRBV9, the J call TRBJ2-3; D possibly corresponds to TRBD1 (5 bases). Deletions cut 0 bases from V and 2 bases from J, with 13 bases between. Germline loops: CDR1 SGDLS, CDR2 YYNGEE. The CDR3 covers 16 residues. CDR3 loop: CASSVAYPGLTDTQYF. The CDR3 DNA reads TGTGCCAGCAGCGTAGCGTATCCAGGGCTCACAGATACGCAGTATTTT. Filled out from reference TRBV9 and TRBJ2-3, the complete variable domain reads DSGVTQTPKHLITATGQRVTLRCSPRSGDLSVYWYQQSLDQGLQFLIQYYNGEERAKGNILERFSAQQFPDLHSELNLSSLELGDSALYFCASSVAYPGLTDTQYFGPGTRLTVL.

The V call is TRBV11-2, the J call TRBJ2-1; 14 nucleotides agree with TRBD2. The CDR3 loop spans 18 amino acids. The germline gives CDR1 SGHAT, CDR2 FQNNGV. V trimming: 1 base; J trimming: 4 bases; junction bases outside the gene matches: 6. The CDR3 is CASSLAGLAGAPYNEQFF. The CDR3 coding sequence is TGTGCCAGCAGCTTAGCGGGACTAGCGGGGGCTCCTTACAATGAGCAGTTCTTC.

The chain is built from TRBV18 and TRBJ2-5, with 7 positions matching TRBD1. Germline assignment: CDR1 KGHSH and CDR2 LQKENI. V lost 3 bases to trimming and J lost 5 bases; unmatched junction nucleotides: 6. This CDR3 comprises 14 residues. The CDR3 bases are TGTGCCAGCTCACCTGGGGACAGTGGGGAGACCCAGTACTTC. Its translation: CASSPGDSGETQYF.

The chain links TRBV12-3 or TRBV12-4 to TRBJ1-5; no reliable D call. V dropped 6 bases and J dropped 0 bases, with 12 bases sitting between them. The CDR3 is made up of 15 amino acids. As DNA, the CDR3 is TGTGCCAGCAGCGGAGGGCTATATAGCAATCAGCCCCAGCATTTT. As protein: CASSGGLYSNQPQHF.

The genes are TRBV12-3 or TRBV12-4 and TRBJ2-3; D possibly corresponds to TRBD1 (6 bases). This CDR3 comprises 17 residues. V lost 1 base to trimming and J lost 1 base, with 15 bases between them. CDR3: CASSLDTGCGGTDTQYF. CDR3 nucleotide sequence: TGTGCCAGCAGTTTAGATACAGGGTGCGGTGGCACAGATACGCAGTATTTT.

This sequence joins TRBV11-1 and TRBJ2-4; TRBD1 matches at 10 bases. The end of the DNA fits TRBJ2-7 better, so the J call may be wrong. CDR1 and CDR2 from the germline V gene are SGHAT and FQDESV (reference sequence). CDR3 size: 14 residues. This chain's CDR3 is CASKPDRGLHEQYF. The CDR3 bases are TGTGCCAGCAAACCAGACAGGGGGCTCCACGAGCAGTACTTC.

V gene TRBV20-1 combines with J gene TRBJ2-5, with D possibly TRBD1 on 5 matching bases. V lost 3 bases to trimming and J lost 7 bases, with 9 bases between them. This CDR3 contains 11 residues. Germline V gene data show CDR1 as DFQATT and CDR2 as SNEGSKA (reference sequence). The CDR3 DNA reads TGCAGTGCTAGCCAGGGTCGGACCCAGTACTTC. Translating gives CSASQGRTQYF.